Each of the 5 T cell receptor beta chains below was sequenced from the same sample in a study of blood T cell repertoires in COVID-19. Sequenced by immunoSEQ multiplex PCR; TCRdb stores in-frame clones only, minus some. The sample shows approximately 85,000 clones, roughly 80% of them seen only once. The material sequenced was peripheral blood. Receptors were obtained from a woman in her seventies with active or convalescent COVID-19.

The V and J genes are TRBV5-1 and TRBJ1-3; D is perhaps TRBD1 (5 bases). The CDR3 consists of 17 residues. Germline V gene data show CDR1 as SGHRS and CDR2 as YFSETQ. V lost 4 bases, J lost 3 bases, and 20 bases lay in between. The CDR3 bases are TGCGCCAGCAGCCGCGGCGGCAGTGGGGCAGGTGGAAACACCATATATTTT. It encodes CASSRGGSGAGGNTIYF.

The chain uses TRBV5-4 and TRBJ2-4; the match to TRBD1 covers 7 bases. Germline CDR1 SGHNT, CDR2 YYREEE (reference sequence). The trim removed 2 bases at V and 5 bases at J, leaving 10 bases unmatched. This CDR3 contains 16 residues. The CDR3 bases are TGTGCCAGCAGCTTCTCCGGGACAGTACTACAAAACATTCAGTACTTC. Its protein is CASSFSGTVLQNIQYF.

The chain's CDR3 is CASSRTSGTAGNTIYF. The CDR3 DNA sequence: TGTGCCAGCAGCCGCACCTCGGGGACAGCAGGAAACACCATATATTTT. The V call is TRBV5-5, the J call TRBJ1-3; 7 positions agree with TRBD1. Germline CDR1 reads SGHKS; CDR2 reads YYEKEE (reference sequence). This CDR3 region has 16 residues. Unmatched junction bases numbered 11, after V lost 4 bases and J lost 4 bases.

This chain links TRBV5-4 with TRBJ2-2, with TRBD2 as a possible D gene (5 bases). Germline CDR1 is SGHNT and CDR2 is YYREEE (reference sequence). Trimming took 3 bases from V and 2 from J, leaving 8 bases between them. This CDR3 is built from 14 residues. CDR3 nucleotide sequence: TGTGCCAGCAGCTCAGCGGTAAACACCGGGGAGCTGTTTTTT. Translation: CASSSAVNTGELFF.

The chain joins TRBV21-1 to TRBJ2-1; TRBD1, the table's D call, lacks a check against the DNA. TRBV21-1 is reported as a pseudogene. CDR3 length equals 17 residues. The CDR3: CASSISPTGESYNEQFF. CDR3 nucleotides: TGTGCCAGCAGCATCTCTCCAACAGGGGAGTCCTACAATGAGCAGTTCTTC.